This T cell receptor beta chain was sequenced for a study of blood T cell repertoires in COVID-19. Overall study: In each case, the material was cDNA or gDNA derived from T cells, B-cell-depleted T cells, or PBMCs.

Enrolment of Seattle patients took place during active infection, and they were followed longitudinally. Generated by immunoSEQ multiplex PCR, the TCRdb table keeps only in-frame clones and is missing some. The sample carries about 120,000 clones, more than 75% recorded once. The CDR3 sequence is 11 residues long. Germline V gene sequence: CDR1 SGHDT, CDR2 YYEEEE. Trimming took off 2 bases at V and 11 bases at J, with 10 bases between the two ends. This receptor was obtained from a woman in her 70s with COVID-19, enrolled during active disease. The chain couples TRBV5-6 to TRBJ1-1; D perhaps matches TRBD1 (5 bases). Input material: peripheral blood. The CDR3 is CASSLKGLAFF. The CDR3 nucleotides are TGTGCCAGCAGCTTAAAGGGGTTGGCTTTCTTT. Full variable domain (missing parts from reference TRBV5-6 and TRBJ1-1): DAGVTQSPTHLIKTRGQQVTLRCSPKSGHDTVSWYQQALGQGPQFIFQYYEEEERQRGNFPDRFSGHQFPNYSSELNVNALLLGDSALYLCASSLKGLAFFGQGTRLTVV.